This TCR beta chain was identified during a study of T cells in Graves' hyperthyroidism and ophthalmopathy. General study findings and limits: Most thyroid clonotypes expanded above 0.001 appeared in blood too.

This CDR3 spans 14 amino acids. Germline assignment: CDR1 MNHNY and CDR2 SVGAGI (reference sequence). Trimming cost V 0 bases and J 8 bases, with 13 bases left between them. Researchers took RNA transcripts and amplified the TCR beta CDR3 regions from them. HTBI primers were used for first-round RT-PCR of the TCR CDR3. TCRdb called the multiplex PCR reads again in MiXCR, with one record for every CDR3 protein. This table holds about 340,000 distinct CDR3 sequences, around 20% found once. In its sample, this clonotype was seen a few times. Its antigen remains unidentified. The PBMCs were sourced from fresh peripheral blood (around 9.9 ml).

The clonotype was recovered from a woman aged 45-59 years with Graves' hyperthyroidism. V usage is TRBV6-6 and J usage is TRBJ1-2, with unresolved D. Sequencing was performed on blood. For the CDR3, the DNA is TGTGCCAGCAGTTACTCGGGCCAGGTAGTCGGCTACACCTTC. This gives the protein CASSYSGQVVGYTF.